Listed below are T cell receptor beta chains from one sample, sequenced in a study of blood T cell repertoires in COVID-19. The protocol was immunoSEQ multiplex PCR, while the TCRdb copy is restricted to in-frame clones and leaves out a portion. The table shows around 37,000 clones, with 84% occurring only once. Sequencing input: peripheral blood. Receptor source: a man aged 55-75 years with COVID-19, enrolled during active disease. Both conserved end residues are part of each CDR3. D genes are given only for firm matches. A clone size is listed for some rows: how often the clone was seen (once, few, many), or a class if it is expanded.

j_call: TRBJ2-7
d_call: .
clone_size: .
v_call: TRBV5-5
cdr3_aa: CASSSWGEAYEQYF
cdr3_nt: TGTGCCAGCAGCTCTTGGGGAGAGGCCTACGAGCAGTACTTC

j_call: TRBJ2-2
d_call: .
clone_size: .
v_call: TRBV28
cdr3_aa: CASSLSGGGAGELFF
cdr3_nt: TGTGCCAGCAGTTTGAGCGGTGGGGGCGCCGGGGAGCTGTTTTTT

j_call: TRBJ1-2
d_call: .
clone_size: .
v_call: TRBV5-4
cdr3_aa: CASSLAGGHDYGYTF
cdr3_nt: TGTGCCAGCAGCTTAGCCGGAGGGCACGACTATGGCTACACCTTC

j_call: TRBJ1-3
d_call: .
clone_size: .
v_call: TRBV20-1
cdr3_aa: CSAHSQNTIYF
cdr3_nt: TGCAGTGCTCATTCCCAAAACACCATATATTTT

j_call: TRBJ1-4
d_call: .
clone_size: .
v_call: TRBV30
cdr3_aa: CAWRYSGGGTGEKLFF
cdr3_nt: TGTGCCTGGCGCTACTCTGGGGGGGGAACGGGAGAAAAACTGTTTTTT

j_call: TRBJ2-3
d_call: .
clone_size: .
v_call: TRBV6-5
cdr3_aa: CASSQTGLIDTQYF
cdr3_nt: TGTGCCAGCAGTCAGACAGGTCTTATAGATACGCAGTATTTT

j_call: TRBJ1-1
d_call: .
clone_size: .
v_call: TRBV4-2
cdr3_aa: CASSQTRSGDMNTEAFF
cdr3_nt: TGTGCCAGCAGCCAAACACGGTCGGGGGATATGAACACTGAAGCTTTCTTT

j_call: TRBJ2-6
d_call: TRBD1
clone_size: .
v_call: TRBV11-2
cdr3_aa: CASSRGQGGSGANVLTF
cdr3_nt: TGTGCCAGCAGCCGGGGACAGGGGGGCTCTGGGGCCAACGTCCTGACTTTC

j_call: TRBJ2-1
d_call: .
clone_size: .
v_call: TRBV2
cdr3_aa: CASSTEGFASVKQFF
cdr3_nt: TGTGCCAGCAGTACCGAAGGCTTTGCTAGCGTTAAGCAGTTCTTC

j_call: TRBJ1-6
d_call: .
clone_size: .
v_call: TRBV27
cdr3_aa: CASSGNPGPLHF
cdr3_nt: TGTGCCAGCAGTGGCAATCCGGGGCCCCTCCACTTT

j_call: TRBJ1-4
d_call: .
clone_size: .
v_call: TRBV5-1
cdr3_aa: CASSPGLNEKLFF
cdr3_nt: TGCGCCAGCAGCCCAGGGCTGAATGAAAAACTGTTTTTT

j_call: TRBJ2-1
d_call: TRBD2
clone_size: .
v_call: TRBV19
cdr3_aa: CASSGTSGSSYNEQFF
cdr3_nt: TGTGCCAGTAGTGGGACTAGCGGGAGTTCCTACAATGAGCAGTTCTTC

j_call: TRBJ2-3
d_call: TRBD2
clone_size: .
v_call: TRBV7-3
cdr3_aa: CASSLRGSGSTDTQYF
cdr3_nt: TGTGCCAGCAGCTTAAGAGGTAGCGGGAGCACAGATACGCAGTATTTT

j_call: TRBJ1-2
d_call: .
clone_size: .
v_call: TRBV28
cdr3_aa: CASASFNYGYTF
cdr3_nt: TGTGCCAGTGCGAGCTTTAACTATGGCTACACCTTC

j_call: TRBJ2-7
d_call: TRBD1
clone_size: .
v_call: TRBV27
cdr3_aa: CASAPGTGTYEQYF
cdr3_nt: TGTGCCAGCGCCCCCGGGACAGGGACCTACGAGCAGTACTTC

j_call: TRBJ1-6
d_call: .
clone_size: .
v_call: TRBV19
cdr3_aa: CASRDTTNSPLHF
cdr3_nt: TGTGCCAGCCGGGACACGACTAATTCACCCCTCCACTTT

j_call: TRBJ1-1
d_call: TRBD1
clone_size: .
v_call: TRBV7-6
cdr3_aa: CASSFGGQGLSNTEAFF
cdr3_nt: TGTGCCAGCAGCTTTGGGGGACAGGGACTATCGAACACTGAAGCTTTCTTT

j_call: TRBJ2-1
d_call: .
clone_size: few
v_call: TRBV15
cdr3_aa: CATSRAGASYNEQFF
cdr3_nt: TGTGCCACCAGCAGAGCGGGAGCCTCCTACAATGAGCAGTTCTTC

j_call: TRBJ2-7
d_call: TRBD1
clone_size: .
v_call: TRBV28
cdr3_aa: CASSLPGTGAYEQYF
cdr3_nt: TGTGCCAGCAGTTTGCCCGGGACAGGGGCCTACGAGCAGTACTTC

j_call: TRBJ2-7
d_call: .
clone_size: .
v_call: TRBV5-1
cdr3_aa: CASSLGLGSDEQYF
cdr3_nt: TGCGCCAGCAGCTTGGGACTAGGGAGTGACGAGCAGTACTTC

j_call: TRBJ1-2
d_call: TRBD1
clone_size: .
v_call: TRBV5-4
cdr3_aa: CASSWKTGPNYGYTF
cdr3_nt: TGTGCCAGCAGCTGGAAGACAGGGCCTAACTATGGCTACACCTTC

j_call: TRBJ1-2
d_call: .
clone_size: .
v_call: TRBV4-3
cdr3_aa: CASRLDGVYGYTF
cdr3_nt: TGCGCCAGCAGGCTAGACGGGGTCTATGGCTACACCTTC